The 5 T cell receptor beta chains presented below share a single source sample, sequenced in a study of T cells in Graves' hyperthyroidism and ophthalmopathy. Researchers amplified the TCR beta CDR3 regions from RNA transcripts. RT-PCR in the first round (using the HTBI primer set) targeted the TCR CDR3. TCRdb used MiXCR to reprocess the multiplex PCR reads, holding one entry per CDR3 protein. The table has 250,000 to 350,000 distinct CDR3 sequences, approximately 21% seen once. Material for sequencing was blood. These receptors came from a man aged 25-45 years with Graves' ophthalmopathy.

The chain recombines TRBV6-1 with TRBJ2-7, with D possibly TRBD1 on 6 matching bases. Trimming pared 7 bases from V and 7 bases from J, leaving 17 bases between. This CDR3 comprises 13 residues. Germline V lookup: CDR1 MNHNS, CDR2 SASEGT. The CDR3 sequence: CASTRTELGEQYF. The CDR3 DNA sequence: TGTGCCAGCACCAGGACAGAGTTAGGAGAGCAGTACTTC.

This clonotype was counted only a few times. The chain employs TRBV20-1 and TRBJ1-1; 7 nucleotides align to TRBD1. The CDR3 covers 15 residues. Germline CDR1 reads DFQATT; CDR2 reads SNEGSKA (reference sequence). Unmatched junction bases numbered 9, after V lost 0 bases and J lost 5 bases. CDR3 region: CSARDLRGRWTEAFF. DNA for the CDR3: TGCAGTGCTAGAGATTTAAGGGGGCGGTGGACTGAAGCTTTCTTT.

Many counts were recorded for this clonotype. The chain carries TRBV18 and TRBJ2-5, with D tentatively TRBD1 or TRBD2 (5 bases each). CDR3 length equals 15 residues. V was cut by 1 base and J by 5 bases, with 14 bases left in between. CDR1 is KGHSH, CDR2 LQKENI, per germline. CDR3 residues: CASSPRSGTGETQYF. CDR3 coding DNA: TGTGCCAGCTCACCACGATCTGGGACGGGCGAGACCCAGTACTTC.

A few counts support this clonotype. This chain joins TRBV5-6 and TRBJ2-7; 11 nucleotides line up with TRBD2. The CDR3 is 15 residues long. V lost 4 bases and J lost 4; bases outside the gene matches: 7. CDR1 SGHDT and CDR2 YYEEEE come from the germline V gene. The CDR3 protein is CASSRGLAANYEQYF. The CDR3, as DNA: TGTGCCAGCAGCCGGGGACTAGCGGCTAATTACGAGCAGTACTTC.

The rearrangement links TRBV4-1 to TRBJ2-2; D unclear. Germline assignment: CDR1 MGHRA and CDR2 YSYEKL. Trimming shortened V by 4 bases and J by 3 bases, and 6 bases separated the two germline ends. The CDR3 contains 13 residues. CDR3 protein: CASSRTYTGELFF. The CDR3 DNA reads as TGCGCCAGCAGCCGTACATACACCGGGGAGCTGTTTTTT.